These 29 T cell receptor beta chains were sequenced from one sample in a study of blood T cell repertoires in COVID-19. TCRdb's table, derived via immunoSEQ multiplex PCR, lists solely in-frame clones and lacks some. Among some 150,000 clones, 75% to 85% were seen once, and the ten largest hold 12% to 15%. What was sequenced was PBMCs or T cells enriched from blood (not recorded which). Receptors originate from a man in his forties or fifties who had recovered from COVID-19.

The chain couples TRBV20-1 to TRBJ1-2; the match to TRBD1 covers 8 bases. The CDR3 spans 15 residues. The V segment lost 3 bases and the J segment 4 bases; nucleotides outside the gene matches: 10. CDR1 DFQATT and CDR2 SNEGSKA come from the germline V gene (reference sequence). The CDR3 region is CSASIAGGKGYGYTF. DNA for the CDR3: TGCAGTGCTAGTATTGCAGGGGGCAAGGGCTATGGCTACACCTTC.

The chain recombines TRBV3-1 (or the pseudogene TRBV3-2) with TRBJ1-3; D remains unclear. In germline, CDR1 is LGHDT, CDR2 YNNKEL (reference sequence). This CDR3 has 14 amino acids. V was clipped by 4 bases and J by 2 bases, with 9 bases between them. In nucleotides, the CDR3 is TGTGCCAGCAGCCTTTTATCTCCTGGAAACACCATATATTTT. It translates to CASSLLSPGNTIYF.

Concerning this clone itself: One end of the junction does not line up with germline, which may come from a read error. The chain recombines TRBV7-7 with TRBJ2-7; no clear D gene. Germline V gene lookup returns CDR1 SSHAT and CDR2 FNYEAQ (reference sequence). The CDR3 totals 13 residues. As DNA, the CDR3 is TGTGCTAGCAGTCGCCAGACGGGCTACGAGCAGTACTTC. This encodes CASSRQTGYEQYF.

The rearrangement joins TRBV29-1 to TRBJ2-3; TRBD1 matches 9 bases. Trimming at V came to 6 bases and at J to 2 bases, leaving 3 bases not matched to a gene. CDR3 length: 13 residues. The germline V gene encodes CDR1 SQVTM and CDR2 ANQGSEA. DNA of the CDR3: TGCAGCGTCGACAGGGGGAACACAGATACGCAGTATTTT. It specifies CSVDRGNTDTQYF.

This rearrangement joins TRBV19 to TRBJ1-2; 7 positions agree with TRBD1. This CDR3 has 15 residues. Losses at the gene ends were 5 bases for V and 8 bases for J; bases not matched to a gene: 14. Per the germline V gene, CDR1 is LNHDA and CDR2 is SQIVND (reference sequence). This CDR3 reads CASSFSRDSVRGYTF. In DNA, the CDR3 is TGTGCCAGTAGTTTCTCCCGGGACAGCGTTCGGGGCTACACCTTC.

The chain employs TRBV5-5 and TRBJ2-3; D not resolved. The CDR3 has 13 residues. Germline V gene sequence: CDR1 SGHKS, CDR2 YYEKEE (reference sequence). V lost 4 bases, J lost 7 bases, and 13 bases lay in between. CDR3 amino acids: CASSPGLVHTQYF. CDR3 DNA: TGTGCCAGCAGCCCCGGTTTGGTACATACGCAGTATTTT.

The genes are TRBV9 and TRBJ2-1, with 14 bases aligning to TRBD2. The length of the CDR3 is 15 residues. Germline loops: CDR1 SGDLS, CDR2 YYNGEE. V lost 2 bases, J lost 10 bases, and 5 bases stayed unmatched. Here the CDR3 reads CASSVTSGGAREQFF. CDR3 nucleotides: TGTGCCAGCAGCGTGACTAGCGGGGGGGCGAGAGAGCAGTTCTTC.

The rearrangement uses TRBV9 and TRBJ1-2, with D possibly being TRBD1 (5 bases). CDR1 SGDLS and CDR2 YYNGEE come from the germline V gene. Trimming took off 4 bases at V and 3 bases at J, with 19 bases between the two ends. The CDR3 loop spans 16 amino acids. The CDR3 sequence is CASSPSRGGVDYGYTF. Written as DNA, the CDR3 is TGTGCCAGCAGCCCCAGCCGGGGAGGGGTGGACTATGGCTACACCTTC. The whole variable domain, remainder taken from reference TRBV9 and TRBJ1-2, is DSGVTQTPKHLITATGQRVTLRCSPRSGDLSVYWYQQSLDQGLQFLIQYYNGEERAKGNILERFSAQQFPDLHSELNLSSLELGDSALYFCASSPSRGGVDYGYTFGSGTRLTVV.

This chain uses TRBV19 with TRBJ1-6; no firm D call. The CDR3 covers 15 residues. CDR1 and CDR2 (germline): LNHDA, SQIVND (reference sequence). V was pared by 6 bases and J by 0 bases, with 9 bases between. CDR3 amino acids: CASRTRSSYNSPLHF. The CDR3 region has the DNA TGTGCCAGTAGGACTCGGAGCTCCTATAATTCACCCCTCCACTTT.

CDR3: CAWSVQSNTEAFF. In nucleotides, the CDR3 is TGTGCCTGGAGTGTACAGAGTAACACTGAAGCTTTCTTT. This chain joins TRBV30 and TRBJ1-1; D not certain. The CDR3 covers 13 residues. Trimming pared 0 bases from V and 2 bases from J, leaving 7 bases between. Germline values: CDR1 GTSNPN, CDR2 SVGIG (reference sequence).

V gene TRBV12-3 or TRBV12-4 combines with J gene TRBJ1-2; maybe TRBD1 (5 bases). Trimming took 5 bases from V and 4 from J, leaving 11 bases between them. This CDR3 is built from 13 residues. CDR3 loop: CASSRSGSYGYTF. CDR3 nucleotides: TGTGCCAGCAGTCGATCAGGGTCCTATGGCTACACCTTC.

Worth noting for this clone: At one end the junction does not follow the germline gene, possibly because of a read error. The genes are TRBV18 and TRBJ1-6, with D unclear. Germline lookup yields CDR1 KGHSH and CDR2 LQKENI. The CDR3 runs to 15 residues. DNA of the CDR3: TGTGCCAGCTCCCCACAGAGCTCCTATAATTCACCCCTCCACTTT. Residues: CASSPQSSYNSPLHF.

The DNA of the CDR3 is TGTGCCAGCAGCTTGACAGGGGGAGGATCTGAAGCTTTCTTT. Protein: CASSLTGGGSEAFF. The V and J genes are TRBV5-8 and TRBJ1-1, with TRBD1 matching over 8 bases. J was trimmed by 6 bases and V by 1 base; bases with no gene match: 5. The germline CDR1 and CDR2 sequences are SGHTS and YDEGEE. CDR3 length: 14 amino acids.

V and J are TRBV6-5 and TRBJ1-2; D unclear. CDR3 length equals 12 residues. Germline V gene sequence: CDR1 MNHEY, CDR2 SVGAGI. Trimming shortened V by 6 bases and J by 1 base, and 6 bases separated the two germline ends. CDR3 sequence reads: CASSEGNYGYTF. CDR3 DNA: TGTGCCAGCAGCGAGGGTAACTATGGCTACACCTTC.

The rearrangement links TRBV28 to TRBJ1-1; D gene uncertain. Trimming pared 4 bases from V and 3 bases from J, leaving 18 bases between. From germline, CDR1 is MDHEN and CDR2 SYDVKM. CDR3 length equals 16 residues. The CDR3 loop reads CASSSLNQDWDTEAFF. DNA for the CDR3: TGTGCCAGCAGTTCACTAAATCAGGACTGGGACACTGAAGCTTTCTTT. Complete variable domain (other parts from reference TRBV28 and TRBJ1-1): DVKVTQSSRYLVKRTGEKVFLECVQDMDHENMFWYRQDPGLGLRLIYFSYDVKMKEKGDIPEGYSVSREKKERFSLILESASTNQTSMYLCASSSLNQDWDTEAFFGQGTRLTVV.

For this clone: A much larger clone lies a single base off, so this may be a read error. Other nucleotide sequences from this sample produce the same CDR3. V and J are TRBV3-1 (or the pseudogene TRBV3-2) and TRBJ2-2, with D unclear. Germline CDR1 and CDR2: LGHDT and YNNKEL (reference sequence). The CDR3 sequence is 12 residues long. V dropped 4 bases and J dropped 3 bases, with 3 bases sitting between them. The CDR3, as DNA: TGTGCCAGCAGCCCCGACACCGGGGAGCTGTTTTTT. The encoded protein is CASSPDTGELFF.

In this sample, this clone turned up once. The chain carries TRBV5-8 and TRBJ1-1; possibly TRBD1 for D (5 bases). V lost 3 bases and J 0 bases, leaving 12 bases between the germline ends. The V gene's germline CDR1 is SGHTS and CDR2 YDEGEE. There are 15 residues in the CDR3. Here the CDR3 reads CASSWRGGVNTEAFF. The CDR3 DNA reads as TGTGCCAGCAGCTGGAGGGGTGGGGTGAACACTGAAGCTTTCTTT.

In its sample, this clone was seen once. V and J are TRBV25-1 and TRBJ1-1, with TRBD1 matching over 8 bases. Trimming removed 3 bases from V and 4 bases from J; junction bases left unmatched: 4. The CDR3 runs 14 residues. Germline CDR1 MGHDK, CDR2 SYGVNS. The DNA of the CDR3 is TGTGCCAGCAGTGAGAACAGGGGGGTCACTGAAGCTTTCTTT. This encodes CASSENRGVTEAFF.

The genes are TRBV15 and TRBJ1-4, with 9 bases aligning to TRBD1. After removal of 3 bases from V and 10 bases from J, the junction contained 6 bases not matched to a gene. The length of the CDR3 is 14 residues. Per the germline V gene, CDR1 is LNHNV and CDR2 is YYDKDF (reference sequence). The CDR3 is CATSRGQGYGKLFF. The CDR3 nucleotides are TGTGCCACCAGCAGGGGACAGGGTTATGGAAAACTGTTTTTT.

This sequence joins TRBV2 and TRBJ1-5; TRBD1 is a possible D gene (5 bases). The V end was cut by 3 bases, the J end by 4 bases, with 7 bases between. The CDR3 is 13 amino acids. The germline gives CDR1 SNHLY, CDR2 FYNNEI. The CDR3 bases are TGTGCCAGCAGTGATGACAGAAATCAGCCCCAGCATTTT. It codes for CASSDDRNQPQHF.

This sequence joins TRBV12-3 or TRBV12-4 and TRBJ1-2, with 7 bases matching TRBD1. There are 13 residues in the CDR3. Losses at the gene ends were 6 bases for V and 1 base for J; bases not matched to a gene: 2. In nucleotides, the CDR3 is TGTGCCAGCAGACGACAGGGTAACTATGGCTACACCTTC. Its translation is CASRRQGNYGYTF.

This sequence joins TRBV5-1 and TRBJ2-3; 9 nucleotides match TRBD1. The CDR3 loop spans 15 amino acids. Germline loops: CDR1 SGHRS, CDR2 YFSETQ. Unmatched junction bases numbered 10, after V lost 6 bases and J lost 5 bases. CDR3 in amino acids: CASTSGDRAVDTQYF. As DNA, the CDR3 is TGCGCCAGCACCTCGGGGGACAGGGCAGTAGATACGCAGTATTTT. Looking up the rest from reference TRBV5-1 and TRBJ2-3 gives the full variable domain: KAGVTQTPRYLIKTRGQQVTLSCSPISGHRSVSWYQQTPGQGLQFLFEYFSETQRNKGNFPGRFSGRQFSNSRSEMNVSTLELGDSALYLCASTSGDRAVDTQYFGPGTRLTVL.

This clone has a handful of counts. The chain uses TRBV6-1 and TRBJ1-1, with TRBD1 identical over 9 bases. The CDR3 consists of 19 residues. Germline-derived CDR1 and CDR2 are MNHNS and SASEGT. With 2 bases clipped from V and 1 base from J, the junction kept 14 bases outside the gene matches. CDR3 protein: CASSERAGQGGPRNTEAFF. The CDR3 DNA reads TGTGCCAGCAGTGAAAGGGCGGGACAGGGAGGGCCTAGGAACACTGAAGCTTTCTTT.

This sequence joins TRBV2 and TRBJ1-1, with a weak D call TRBD1 (5 bases). The CDR3 covers 11 residues. The germline V and J ends were trimmed by 6 bases and 7 bases, with 9 bases remaining between them. Germline V gives CDR1 SNHLY, CDR2 FYNNEI. The CDR3 nucleotides read TGTGCCAGCAGCGGACATAGTGAAGCTTTCTTT. Protein: CASSGHSEAFF.

V is TRBV2 and J is TRBJ1-5; no definite D call. Germline assignment: CDR1 SNHLY and CDR2 FYNNEI. This CDR3 comprises 13 residues. V was clipped by 7 bases and J by 2 bases, with 9 bases between them. The chain's CDR3 is CASNSERNQPQHF. As DNA, the CDR3 is TGTGCCAGCAACAGTGAGCGCAATCAGCCCCAGCATTTT.

The chain is built from TRBV5-6 and TRBJ2-7, with TRBD2 identical over 8 bases. Germline loops: CDR1 SGHDT, CDR2 YYEEEE. The CDR3 totals 14 residues. V lost 5 bases, J lost 2 bases, and 6 bases stayed unmatched. The CDR3 DNA reads as TGTGCCAGCAGTGGGGGACTAGGCGCCTACGAGCAGTACTTC. Translation: CASSGGLGAYEQYF.

The V call is TRBV29-1, the J call TRBJ1-3, with TRBD1 as a possible D gene (5 bases). Per germline, CDR1 SQVTM and CDR2 ANQGSEA. V lost 5 bases, J lost 4 bases, and 24 bases lay in between. The CDR3 is 17 amino acids. The CDR3 DNA follows: TGCAGCGTTTCGGCGCGGGGGACGGTGTTCGGGGGAAACACCATATATTTT. Translating it yields CSVSARGTVFGGNTIYF.

Here the CDR3 DNA reads TGTGCCAGCAGTTTACAGGGTGGATCTGAAGCTTTCTTT. Protein sequence: CASSLQGGSEAFF. The rearrangement uses TRBV12-3 or TRBV12-4 and TRBJ1-1, with D possibly matching TRBD1 (5 bases). The CDR3 runs 13 residues. Trimming cost V 2 bases and J 6 bases, with 10 bases left between them.

This rearrangement joins TRBV7-2 to TRBJ1-1, with 8 bases lining up with TRBD1. V dropped 0 bases and J dropped 6; count of bases not matched to a gene: 6. The V gene's germline CDR1 is SGHTA and CDR2 FQGNSA. The CDR3 has 15 residues. The CDR3 reads CASSLAARRGPEAFF. Here the CDR3 DNA reads TGTGCCAGCAGCTTAGCCGCTCGCAGGGGGCCTGAAGCTTTCTTT.